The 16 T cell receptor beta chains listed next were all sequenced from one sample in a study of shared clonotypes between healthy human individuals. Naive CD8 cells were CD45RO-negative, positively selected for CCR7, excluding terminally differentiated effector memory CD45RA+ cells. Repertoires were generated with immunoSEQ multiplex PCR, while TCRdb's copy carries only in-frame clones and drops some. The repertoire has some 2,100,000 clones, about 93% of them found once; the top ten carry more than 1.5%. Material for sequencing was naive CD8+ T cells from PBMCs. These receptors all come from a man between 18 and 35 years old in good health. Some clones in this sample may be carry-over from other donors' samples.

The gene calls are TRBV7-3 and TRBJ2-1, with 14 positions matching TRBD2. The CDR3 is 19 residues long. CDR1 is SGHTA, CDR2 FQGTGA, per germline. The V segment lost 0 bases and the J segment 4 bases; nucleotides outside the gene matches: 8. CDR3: CASSLTPGLAGVTYNEQFF. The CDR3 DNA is TGTGCCAGCAGCTTAACACCGGGACTAGCGGGGGTTACTTACAATGAGCAGTTCTTC.

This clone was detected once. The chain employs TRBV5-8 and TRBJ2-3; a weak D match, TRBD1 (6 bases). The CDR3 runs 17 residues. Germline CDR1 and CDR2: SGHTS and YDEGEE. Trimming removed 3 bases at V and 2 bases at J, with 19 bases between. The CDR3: CASSSGGQSPYTDTQYF. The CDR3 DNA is TGTGCCAGCAGCTCCGGAGGACAGTCCCCTTACACAGATACGCAGTATTTT.

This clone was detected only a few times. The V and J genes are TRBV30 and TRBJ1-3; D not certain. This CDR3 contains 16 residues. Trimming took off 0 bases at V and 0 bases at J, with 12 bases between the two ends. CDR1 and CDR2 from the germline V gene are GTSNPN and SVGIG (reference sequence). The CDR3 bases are TGTGCCTGGAGTGTACCAGCGGAGTCCTCTGGAAACACCATATATTTT. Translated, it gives CAWSVPAESSGNTIYF.

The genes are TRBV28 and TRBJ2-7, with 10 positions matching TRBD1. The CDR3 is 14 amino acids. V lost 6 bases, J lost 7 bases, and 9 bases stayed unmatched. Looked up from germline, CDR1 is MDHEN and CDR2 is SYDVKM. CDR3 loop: CASSQRQGAWEQYF. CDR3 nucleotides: TGTGCCAGCAGCCAACGACAGGGGGCTTGGGAGCAGTACTTC.

The CDR3 loop is CSVGMTSGTYNEQFF. CDR3 bases: TGCAGCGTTGGGATGACTAGCGGGACTTACAATGAGCAGTTCTTC. The chain uses TRBV29-1 and TRBJ2-1, with 11 bases fitting TRBD2. CDR1 SQVTM and CDR2 ANQGSEA come from the germline V gene. The CDR3 sequence is 15 residues long. With V trimmed by 4 bases and J by 4 bases, 6 bases remained unmatched.

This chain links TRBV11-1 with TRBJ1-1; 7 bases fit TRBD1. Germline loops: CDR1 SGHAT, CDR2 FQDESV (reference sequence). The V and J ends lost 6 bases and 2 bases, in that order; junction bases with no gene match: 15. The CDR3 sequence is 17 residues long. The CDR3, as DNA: TGTGCCAGCAGTTGGAGGCCCTCGGGACAGATAAACACTGAAGCTTTCTTT. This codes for CASSWRPSGQINTEAFF. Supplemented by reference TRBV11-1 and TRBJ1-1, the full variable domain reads EAEVAQSPRYKITEKSQAVAFWCDPISGHATLYWYRQILGQGPELLVQFQDESVVDDSQLPKDRFSAERLKGVDSTLKIQPAELGDSAMYLCASSWRPSGQINTEAFFGQGTRLTVV.

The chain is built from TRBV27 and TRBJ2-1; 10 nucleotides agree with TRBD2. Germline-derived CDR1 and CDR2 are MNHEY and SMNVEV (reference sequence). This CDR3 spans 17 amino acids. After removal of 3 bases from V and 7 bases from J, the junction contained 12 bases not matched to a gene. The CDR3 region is CASSLFRASGSENEQFF. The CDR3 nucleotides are TGTGCCAGCAGTTTGTTTCGGGCTAGCGGGAGCGAGAATGAGCAGTTCTTC.

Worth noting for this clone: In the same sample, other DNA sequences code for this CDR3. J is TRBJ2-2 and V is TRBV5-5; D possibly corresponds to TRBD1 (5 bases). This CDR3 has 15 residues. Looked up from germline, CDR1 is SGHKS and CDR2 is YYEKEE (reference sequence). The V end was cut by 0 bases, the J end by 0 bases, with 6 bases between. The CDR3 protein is CASSLDRPNTGELFF. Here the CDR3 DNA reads TGTGCCAGCAGCTTGGACAGGCCGAACACCGGGGAGCTGTTTTTT. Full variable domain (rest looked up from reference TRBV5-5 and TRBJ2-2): DAGVTQSPTHLIKTRGQQVTLRCSPISGHKSVSWYQQVLGQGPQFIFQYYEKEERGRGNFPDRFSARQFPNYSSELNVNALLLGDSALYLCASSLDRPNTGELFFGEGSRLTVL.

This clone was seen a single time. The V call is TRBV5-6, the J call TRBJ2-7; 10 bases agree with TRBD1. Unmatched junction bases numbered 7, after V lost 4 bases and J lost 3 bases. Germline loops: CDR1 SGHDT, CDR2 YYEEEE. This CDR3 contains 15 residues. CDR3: CASSRLTGGHYEQYF. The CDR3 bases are TGTGCCAGCAGCCGGTTGACAGGGGGCCACTACGAGCAGTACTTC.

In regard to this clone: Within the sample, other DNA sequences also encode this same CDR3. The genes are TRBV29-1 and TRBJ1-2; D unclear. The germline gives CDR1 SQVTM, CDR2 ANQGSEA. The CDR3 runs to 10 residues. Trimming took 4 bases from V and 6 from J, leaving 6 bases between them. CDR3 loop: CSVVEDGYTF. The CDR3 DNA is TGCAGCGTTGTGGAGGATGGCTACACCTTC.

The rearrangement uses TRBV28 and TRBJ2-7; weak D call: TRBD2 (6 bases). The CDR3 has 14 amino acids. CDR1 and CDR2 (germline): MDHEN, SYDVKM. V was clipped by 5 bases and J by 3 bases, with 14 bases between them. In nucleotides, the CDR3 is TGTGCCAGCAGTAGGGCGGTGGGAGGCTACGAGCAGTACTTC. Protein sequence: CASSRAVGGYEQYF.

This CDR3 reads CASSIRLPQTQYF. CDR3 sequence (DNA): TGTGCCAGTAGTATTCGACTACCGCAGACCCAGTACTTC. The V call is TRBV19, the J call TRBJ2-5; tentatively, D is TRBD2 (5 bases). The CDR3 has 13 residues. V was pared by 3 bases and J by 6 bases, with 11 bases between. CDR1 and CDR2 (germline): LNHDA, SQIVND (reference sequence).

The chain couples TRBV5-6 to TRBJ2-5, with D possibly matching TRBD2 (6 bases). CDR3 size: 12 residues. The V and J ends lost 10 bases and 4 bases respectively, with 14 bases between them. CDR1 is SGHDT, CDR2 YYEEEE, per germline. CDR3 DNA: TGTGCCTTCGGTTGGCGGGGAGAGACCCAGTACTTC. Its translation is CAFGWRGETQYF. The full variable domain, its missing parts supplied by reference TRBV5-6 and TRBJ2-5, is DAGVTQSPTHLIKTRGQQVTLRCSPKSGHDTVSWYQQALGQGPQFIFQYYEEEERQRGNFPDRFSGHQFPNYSSELNVNALLLGDSALYLCAFGWRGETQYFGPGTRLLVL.

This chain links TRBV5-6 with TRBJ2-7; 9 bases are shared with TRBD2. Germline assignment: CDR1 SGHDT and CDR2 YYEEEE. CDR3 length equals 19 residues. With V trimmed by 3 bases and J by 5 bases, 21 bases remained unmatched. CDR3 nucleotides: TGTGCCAGCAGCTCCGCCGGTTGGCGGGAGGGCCATACGTTCAACGAGCAGTACTTC. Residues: CASSSAGWREGHTFNEQYF.

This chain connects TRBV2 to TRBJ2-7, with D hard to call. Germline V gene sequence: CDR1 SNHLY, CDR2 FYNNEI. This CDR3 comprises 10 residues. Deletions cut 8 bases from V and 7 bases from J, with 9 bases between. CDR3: CASGREEQYF. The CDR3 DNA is TGTGCCAGCGGTAGAGAAGAGCAGTACTTC.

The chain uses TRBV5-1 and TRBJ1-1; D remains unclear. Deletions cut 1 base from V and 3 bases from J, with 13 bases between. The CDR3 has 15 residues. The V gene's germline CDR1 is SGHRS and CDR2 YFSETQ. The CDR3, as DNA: TGCGCCAGCAGCTTGTACGGCGCCCCGGACACTGAAGCTTTCTTT. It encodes CASSLYGAPDTEAFF. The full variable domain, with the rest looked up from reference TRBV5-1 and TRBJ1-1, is KAGVTQTPRYLIKTRGQQVTLSCSPISGHRSVSWYQQTPGQGLQFLFEYFSETQRNKGNFPGRFSGRQFSNSRSEMNVSTLELGDSALYLCASSLYGAPDTEAFFGQGTRLTVV.